This passage covers 29 T cell receptor beta chains from one sample sequenced in a study of blood T cell repertoires in COVID-19. Assay used: immunoSEQ multiplex PCR; TCRdb lists only in-frame clones, some missing. Here the sample spans 200,000 or so clones, roughly 80% being singletons. Source material: peripheral blood. All receptors come from a man aged 60 to 69 with active or convalescent COVID-19.

This clone was found a few times. The rearrangement uses TRBV5-1 and TRBJ1-1; D is ambiguous. The CDR3 consists of 14 residues. Per germline, CDR1 SGHRS and CDR2 YFSETQ. The ends were cut back, 0 bases at V and 5 bases at J, with 11 bases in the middle. The CDR3: CASSLDNSPTEAFF. The CDR3 DNA sequence: TGCGCCAGCAGCTTGGACAATTCCCCGACTGAAGCTTTCTTT.

V usage is TRBV4-3 and J usage is TRBJ2-1; 7 bases are shared with TRBD2. This CDR3 spans 15 amino acids. Germline values: CDR1 LGHNA, CDR2 YSLEER. Trimming cost V 8 bases and J 9 bases; bases outside gene matches: 16. DNA for the CDR3: TGCGCCAGCCGGGAGGCGGGAGTAGGTTATGGTGAGCAGTTCTTC. Translating gives CASREAGVGYGEQFF.

The V and J genes are TRBV28 and TRBJ1-2; weak D call: TRBD1 (6 bases). The CDR3 runs to 15 residues. From germline, CDR1 is MDHEN and CDR2 SYDVKM. Trimming left V 6 bases short and J 2 bases short, with 16 bases between. The CDR3 DNA reads TGTGCCAGCAGACCAACAGGGATGGCCAACTATGGCTACACCTTC. This sequence encodes CASRPTGMANYGYTF.

The gene calls are TRBV14 and TRBJ1-6; D remains unclear. There are 17 residues in the CDR3. V was shortened by 0 bases and J by 0 bases, with 9 bases between the two germline ends. The germline gives CDR1 SGHDN, CDR2 FVKESK. CDR3 DNA sequence: TGTGCCAGCAGCCAAGATCTGTGGAGCTCCTATAATTCACCCCTCCACTTT. Encoded protein: CASSQDLWSSYNSPLHF. Full variable domain (outside the CDR3, taken from reference TRBV14 and TRBJ1-6): EAGVTQFPSHSVIEKGQTVTLRCDPISGHDNLYWYRRVMGKEIKFLLHFVKESKQDESGMPNNRFLAERTGGTYSTLKVQPAELEDSGVYFCASSQDLWSSYNSPLHFGNGTRLTVT.

This clone was seen only a few times. The chain combines TRBV15 with TRBJ1-6; tentative D call: TRBD1 (5 bases). V was pared by 0 bases and J by 9 bases, with 9 bases between. Per the germline V gene, CDR1 is LNHNV and CDR2 is YYDKDF (reference sequence). The CDR3 is 14 residues long. In DNA form, the CDR3 reads TGTGCCACCAGCAGAGACGTCGACAGTTCACCCCTCCACTTT. It translates to CATSRDVDSSPLHF. The complete variable domain, with remaining parts taken from reference TRBV15 and TRBJ1-6, reads DAMVIQNPRYQVTQFGKPVTLSCSQTLNHNVMYWYQQKSSQAPKLLFHYYDKDFNNEADTPDNFQSRRPNTSFCFLDIRSPGLGDTAMYLCATSRDVDSSPLHFGNGTRLTVT.

This rearrangement joins TRBV29-1 to TRBJ1-5; 9 nucleotides match TRBD1. The germline V gene has CDR1 SQVTM and CDR2 ANQGSEA. After removal of 6 bases from V and 4 bases from J, the junction contained 4 bases not matched to a gene. CDR3 length equals 13 residues. DNA for the CDR3: TGCAGCGTAGGGACAGGGATGAATCAGCCCCAGCATTTT. This gives the protein CSVGTGMNQPQHF.

This sequence joins TRBV28 and TRBJ1-2; unclear D gene. The CDR3 consists of 12 residues. V was pared by 3 bases and J by 3 bases, with 5 bases between. CDR1 MDHEN and CDR2 SYDVKM come from the germline V gene. CDR3 bases: TGTGCCAGCAGTTTGGCAGACTATGGCTACACCTTC. Amino acids: CASSLADYGYTF.

The genes are TRBV7-2 and TRBJ1-2, with a tentative D call TRBD1 (6 bases). This CDR3 spans 13 amino acids. Trimming left V 7 bases short and J 4 bases short, with 13 bases between. Germline values: CDR1 SGHTA, CDR2 FQGNSA. The CDR3 nucleotides are TGTGCCAGCACCCCGGACAGCCGCTATGGCTACACCTTC. This sequence encodes CASTPDSRYGYTF. Variable domain in full (rest from reference TRBV7-2 and TRBJ1-2): GAGVSQSPSNKVTEKGKDVELRCDPISGHTALYWYRQSLGQGLEFLIYFQGNSAPDKSGLPSDRFSAERTGGSVSTLTIQRTQQEDSAVYLCASTPDSRYGYTFGSGTRLTVV.

The V call is TRBV19, the J call TRBJ1-2, with D possibly TRBD1 on 6 matching bases. V dropped 7 bases and J dropped 3 bases, with 21 bases sitting between them. This CDR3 is 16 amino acids long. Germline assignment: CDR1 LNHDA and CDR2 SQIVND (reference sequence). For the CDR3, the DNA is TGTGCCAGTACCCCATCGGGGATGGGGGCCTACTATGGCTACACCTTC. Translated: CASTPSGMGAYYGYTF.

The chain has TRBV7-3 and TRBJ2-7; 8 positions agree with TRBD2. CDR1 and CDR2 (germline): SGHTA, FQGTGA. The CDR3 is made up of 14 amino acids. V was pared by 1 base and J by 5 bases, with 4 bases of the junction left unmatched. The CDR3, as DNA: TGTGCCAGCAGCTTAAGCGGGAGGCTCCACGAGCAGTACTTC. Protein product: CASSLSGRLHEQYF.

This sequence joins TRBV6-2 or TRBV6-3 and TRBJ2-2; 13 bases are a match to TRBD2. CDR3 length: 17 residues. The germline gives CDR1 MNHEY, CDR2 SVGEGT. V lost 4 bases and J lost 2; bases outside the gene matches: 4. CDR3 sequence reads: CASSSLGLAGNTGELFF. CDR3 coding DNA: TGTGCCAGCAGTTCCCTGGGACTAGCGGGAAACACCGGGGAGCTGTTTTTT.

This chain links TRBV14 with TRBJ1-2; D may be TRBD1 (5 bases). This CDR3 has 13 residues. Trimming pared 4 bases from V and 6 bases from J, leaving 12 bases between. Per germline, CDR1 SGHDN and CDR2 FVKESK. The CDR3 protein is CASSRAQGDGYTF. The CDR3 nucleotides are TGTGCCAGCAGCCGGGCGCAGGGTGATGGCTACACCTTC.

The V call is TRBV27, the J call TRBJ2-6; D is undetermined. The germline V gene has CDR1 MNHEY and CDR2 SMNVEV (reference sequence). The CDR3 has 13 residues. Trimming cost V 3 bases and J 2 bases, with 2 bases left between them. CDR3 protein: CASSFTGANVLTF. Here the CDR3 DNA reads TGTGCCAGCAGTTTTACTGGGGCCAACGTCCTGACTTTC.

This rearrangement joins TRBV28 to TRBJ1-6; unclear D gene. Trimming removed 3 bases at V and 0 bases at J, with 9 bases between. Germline values: CDR1 MDHEN, CDR2 SYDVKM. The CDR3 has 16 amino acids. Here the CDR3 reads CASSLSGSSYNSPLHF. For the CDR3, the DNA is TGTGCCAGCAGTTTGAGTGGGAGCTCCTATAATTCACCCCTCCACTTT.

J is TRBJ2-2 and V is TRBV7-3; tentatively, D is TRBD1 (6 bases). CDR3 length: 12 residues. The V gene lost 5 bases and the J gene lost 7 bases, with 8 bases spanning the gap. Germline lookup yields CDR1 SGHTA and CDR2 FQGTGA. Here the CDR3 reads CASSRGGGELFF. Written as DNA, the CDR3 is TGTGCCAGCAGCAGAGGGGGCGGGGAGCTGTTTTTT.

The rearrangement joins TRBV18 to TRBJ1-4; no clear D. Trimming took 6 bases from V and 8 from J, leaving 16 bases between them. CDR3 length: 14 residues. CDR1 and CDR2 (germline): KGHSH, LQKENI. The CDR3 nucleotides read TGTGCCAGCTCTACCGGGAACGGGCGAGAAAAACTGTTTTTT. Its translation is CASSTGNGREKLFF.

V usage is TRBV2 and J usage is TRBJ1-4; 9 positions match TRBD1. The CDR3 spans 16 residues. The trim removed 4 bases at V and 7 bases at J, leaving 10 bases unmatched. Germline V gene sequence: CDR1 SNHLY, CDR2 FYNNEI. CDR3 bases: TGTGCCAGCAGTGCGGGACAGGGAATGACGGGTGAAAAACTGTTTTTT. Translating it yields CASSAGQGMTGEKLFF.

This chain uses TRBV24-1 with TRBJ2-1; TRBD2 matches 8 bases. The CDR3 covers 14 residues. CDR1 and CDR2 from the germline V gene are KGHDR and SFDVKD. V dropped 5 bases and J dropped 7; count of bases not matched to a gene: 6. Here the CDR3 DNA reads TGTGCCACCAGTGTCTCGGGAGGGCTTAATGAGCAGTTCTTC. Translated, it gives CATSVSGGLNEQFF.

CDR3 protein: CASRDRRNEKLFF. The CDR3 bases are TGTGCCAGCAGGGACAGAAGAAATGAAAAACTGTTTTTT. The chain couples TRBV28 to TRBJ1-4; D perhaps matches TRBD1 (6 bases). The CDR3 is 13 amino acids. V dropped 6 bases and J dropped 5 bases, with 10 bases sitting between them. Germline V gene lookup returns CDR1 MDHEN and CDR2 SYDVKM.

The rearrangement links TRBV2 to TRBJ1-1, with 8 bases aligning to TRBD1. The length of the CDR3 is 13 residues. V dropped 5 bases and J dropped 6; count of bases not matched to a gene: 5. The V gene's germline CDR1 is SNHLY and CDR2 FYNNEI. The chain's CDR3 is CASSSDRDSEAFF. The CDR3 DNA is TGTGCCAGCAGTTCGGACAGGGACTCTGAAGCTTTCTTT.

The genes are TRBV7-9 and TRBJ2-1, with a tentative D call TRBD2 (5 bases). CDR3 size: 16 residues. V lost 3 bases and J 0 bases, leaving 12 bases between the germline ends. The V gene's germline CDR1 is SEHNR and CDR2 FQNEAQ (reference sequence). CDR3 sequence (DNA): TGTGCCAGCAGCTTGTTCGACTACAGCTCCTACAATGAGCAGTTCTTC. Translating gives CASSLFDYSSYNEQFF.

This clone was observed a handful of times. The V and J genes are TRBV29-1 and TRBJ2-3, with 8 nucleotides matching TRBD2. The CDR3 is 14 residues long. Trimming took 3 bases from V and 1 from J; bases not matched to a gene: 3. Looked up from germline, CDR1 is SQVTM and CDR2 is ANQGSEA. In DNA, the CDR3 is TGCAGCGTTGACGGGGGGGAGGGCACAGATACGCAGTATTTT. It is translated as CSVDGGEGTDTQYF.

The chain combines TRBV6-2 or TRBV6-3 with TRBJ2-7; tentatively, D is TRBD1 (6 bases). The V gene lost 6 bases and the J gene lost 2 bases, with 11 bases spanning the gap. The length of the CDR3 is 13 residues. CDR1 is MNHEY, CDR2 SVGEGT, per germline. This CDR3 is CASSRTEPYEQYF. As DNA, the CDR3 is TGTGCCAGCAGCCGGACAGAACCCTACGAGCAGTACTTC.

This sequence joins TRBV2 and TRBJ1-2; D perhaps matches TRBD1 (5 bases). Germline CDR1 is SNHLY and CDR2 is FYNNEI. V was pared by 6 bases and J by 8 bases, with 13 bases between. This CDR3 region has 12 residues. CDR3 in amino acids: CASRDQGLGYTF. CDR3 nucleotide sequence: TGTGCCAGCAGGGATCAGGGTTTGGGCTACACCTTC.

The CDR3 DNA is TGTGCCAGCAGTTCCGGGACTAGCGGCACAGATACGCAGTATTTT. Translating it yields CASSSGTSGTDTQYF. The chain is built from TRBV5-6 and TRBJ2-3; 10 nucleotides match TRBD2. Trimming took 5 bases from V and 1 from J; bases not matched to a gene: 4. The CDR3 consists of 15 residues. Germline V CDR1 and CDR2: SGHDT, YYEEEE. Together with reference TRBV5-6 and TRBJ2-3, the CDR3 gives the full variable domain: DAGVTQSPTHLIKTRGQQVTLRCSPKSGHDTVSWYQQALGQGPQFIFQYYEEEERQRGNFPDRFSGHQFPNYSSELNVNALLLGDSALYLCASSSGTSGTDTQYFGPGTRLTVL.

The chain uses TRBV27 and TRBJ1-1; 11 bases map to TRBD1. V was clipped by 5 bases and J by 0 bases; unmatched bases: 5. The CDR3 consists of 16 residues. Germline CDR1 reads MNHEY; CDR2 reads SMNVEV (reference sequence). Written as DNA, the CDR3 is TGTGCCAGCAGTCCCGGGACAGGGGGGTTGAACACTGAAGCTTTCTTT. The encoded protein is CASSPGTGGLNTEAFF.

The rearrangement links TRBV11-3 to TRBJ1-1, with D uncertain. Trimming left V 5 bases short and J 0 bases short, with 7 bases between. The CDR3 is 13 amino acids. CDR1 is SGHNT, CDR2 YENEEA, per germline. CDR3 loop: CASSRTVNTEAFF. As DNA, the CDR3 is TGTGCCAGCAGCCGTACAGTGAACACTGAAGCTTTCTTT.

CDR3 DNA sequence: TGTGCCAGCAGTGAGGCGGGAGGCGCCGTTGATACGCAGTATTTT. Its protein product is CASSEAGGAVDTQYF. The chain uses TRBV2 and TRBJ2-3, with TRBD2 matching over 8 bases. The CDR3 is 15 amino acids. Per germline, CDR1 SNHLY and CDR2 FYNNEI. V shed 3 bases, J shed 6 bases, and the junction held 8 bases outside the gene matches.

This sequence joins TRBV9 and TRBJ2-1; the match to TRBD2 covers 12 bases. Germline CDR1 SGDLS, CDR2 YYNGEE. The CDR3 extends over 16 amino acids. The V and J ends lost 4 bases and 6 bases, in that order; junction bases with no gene match: 8. The CDR3 sequence: CASSPPTSGSFNEQFF. The CDR3 DNA reads as TGTGCCAGCAGCCCGCCGACTAGCGGGAGTTTCAATGAGCAGTTCTTC.